This T cell receptor (beta chain) was documented in a study of CD8 T cells in ankylosing spondylitis. This clonotype came up many times. One entry per CDR3 protein, called by TCRdb with MiXCR from the 5' RACE reads. The table shows more than 300,000 distinct CDR3 sequences, with roughly 11% occurring only once. The receptor was isolated from a female donor with ankylosing spondylitis or in good health (not recorded which). Sequenced: blood, either unsorted or a sorted T cell fraction (not recorded which).

CDR3 sequence (DNA): TGCAGTGCTCGAAGGGATAGGGACAGCGAGCAGTACTTC. Translation: CSARRDRDSEQYF. The chain combines TRBV20-1 with TRBJ2-7, with 7 bases identical to TRBD1. The length of the CDR3 is 13 residues. V shed 5 bases, J shed 6 bases, and the junction held 10 bases outside the gene matches. Germline V gene data show CDR1 as DFQATT and CDR2 as SNEGSKA (reference sequence).